Listed here are 24 T cell receptor beta chains from one sample, sequenced in a study of blood T cells in healthy people across ages. A J-beta primer mix and a sample-barcoded 5' primer were used in a second PCR of about 7 to 11 cycles. TCRdb passed the 5' RACE reads through MiXCR, listing each CDR3 protein once. The data contain 1.5 million to 2 million distinct CDR3 sequences, approximately 30% of them singletons. The sample comprised blood. The receptors originated from a woman aged 30 to 39 in good health.

As concerns this clonotype: At one end, the junction sequence differs from germline, possibly due to a read error. The chain joins TRBV7-2 to TRBJ2-6, with TRBD2 as a possible D gene (6 bases). Looked up from germline, CDR1 is SGHTA and CDR2 is FQGNSA. The CDR3 covers 16 residues. In DNA form, the CDR3 reads TGTGCCAGCAGCCTGGAGGGTAACTCTGGGGCCAACTTCCTGACTTTC. Its protein is CASSLEGNSGANFLTF.

This chain connects TRBV12-3 or TRBV12-4 to TRBJ1-5; 7 bases line up with TRBD1. The CDR3 loop spans 15 amino acids. V lost 2 bases and J lost 4; bases outside the gene matches: 5. This chain's CDR3 is CASSLRQGRNQPQHF. The CDR3 nucleotides read TGTGCCAGCAGTTTAAGACAGGGAAGGAATCAGCCCCAGCATTTT.

This clonotype was counted a few times. V is TRBV3-1 and J is TRBJ2-5; 11 bases are shared with TRBD2. CDR3 size: 18 residues. V lost 0 bases, J lost 4 bases, and 10 bases stayed unmatched. The germline V gene has CDR1 LGHDT and CDR2 YNNKEL (reference sequence). CDR3 nucleotides: TGTGCCAGCAGCCAAGAGACTAGCGGGAAAGGTCGGCGAGAGACCCAGTACTTC. Translated: CASSQETSGKGRRETQYF.

This rearrangement joins TRBV5-1 to TRBJ1-2, with unresolved D. The CDR3 covers 12 residues. Trimming cost V 1 base and J 13 bases, with 14 bases left between them. Germline values: CDR1 SGHRS, CDR2 YFSETQ. CDR3 loop: CASSLTWTSSTF. CDR3 nucleotide sequence: TGCGCCAGCAGCTTGACCTGGACCTCTTCCACCTTC.

In its sample, this clonotype was seen many times. The J gene is TRBJ2-3, the V gene TRBV5-1; TRBD2 aligns across 12 bases. CDR3 length: 16 residues. The V and J ends lost 4 bases and 4 bases, in that order; junction bases with no gene match: 7. Germline lookup yields CDR1 SGHRS and CDR2 YFSETQ. The CDR3 bases are TGCGCCAGCAGCCCGGGACTAGCGGGCGCGGCAGATACGCAGTATTTT. Encoded protein: CASSPGLAGAADTQYF.

This clonotype was found a few times. This chain links TRBV9 with TRBJ2-1; no clear D. Germline CDR1 and CDR2: SGDLS and YYNGEE. The CDR3 is 18 amino acids. The germline V and J ends were trimmed by 0 bases and 0 bases, with 16 bases remaining between them. This CDR3 reads CASSVDPTSASSYNEQFF. CDR3 in DNA: TGTGCCAGCAGCGTAGACCCCACTTCGGCGAGCTCCTACAATGAGCAGTTCTTC.

In this sample, this clonotype turned up a few times. The chain employs TRBV20-1 and TRBJ2-1; D unclear. The V gene lost 6 bases and the J gene lost 6 bases, with 9 bases spanning the gap. Germline assignment: CDR1 DFQATT and CDR2 SNEGSKA (reference sequence). This CDR3 spans 11 amino acids. In nucleotides, the CDR3 is TGCAGTGCCACTACGGGCAATGAGCAGTTCTTC. This gives the protein CSATTGNEQFF.

Concerning this clonotype: Mismatch with germline at one junction end may stem from a read error. The chain is built from TRBV4-1 and TRBJ2-3; no definite D call. CDR3 length: 15 amino acids. CDR1 and CDR2 from the germline V gene are MGHRA and YSYEKL. Here the CDR3 DNA reads TGCGCCGGCAGCCAAGATGGTTCAGCCGCAAGAATGCAGTATTTT. As protein: CAGSQDGSAARMQYF.

There are a few counts of this clonotype. This chain uses TRBV20-1 with TRBJ2-7, with 10 bases aligning to TRBD2. Germline assignment: CDR1 DFQATT and CDR2 SNEGSKA (reference sequence). This CDR3 region has 14 residues. Trimming at V came to 6 bases and at J to 2 bases, leaving 7 bases not matched to a gene. DNA of the CDR3: TGCAGTGCCGCGAAAACTAGCGGGACCTACGAGCAGTACTTC. Protein: CSAAKTSGTYEQYF.

The chain links TRBV12-3 or TRBV12-4 to TRBJ2-3, with 7 bases lining up with TRBD2. The CDR3 covers 15 residues. Germline trimming cut 5 bases from V and 5 bases from J; bases unmatched to any gene: 10. The CDR3 spells CASSAGRAGIDTQYF. DNA for the CDR3: TGTGCCAGCAGTGCGGGACGAGCGGGGATAGATACGCAGTATTTT.

As to this clonotype: One end of the junction is discordant with germline, which a read error may explain. The rearrangement links TRBV5-1 to TRBJ2-2; D gene ambiguous. The germline gives CDR1 SGHRS, CDR2 YFSETQ. The CDR3 totals 15 residues. In nucleotides, the CDR3 is TGTGCCAGCAGCTTAGGACCATCGAACACTGGGGAGCTGTTTTTT. Translating it yields CASSLGPSNTGELFF.

The CDR3 DNA follows: TGCGCCAGCAGCGGCCCTGAACTAGCGAGAGTTGCAGATACGCAGTATTTT. Translated: CASSGPELARVADTQYF. The chain carries TRBV5-1 and TRBJ2-3; 7 bases align to TRBD2. The V and J ends lost 4 bases and 4 bases, in that order; junction bases with no gene match: 15. Germline-derived CDR1 and CDR2 are SGHRS and YFSETQ. There are 17 residues in the CDR3.

This chain connects TRBV20-1 to TRBJ2-5; TRBD2 matches 10 bases. V dropped 6 bases and J dropped 5; count of bases not matched to a gene: 9. Germline V lookup: CDR1 DFQATT, CDR2 SNEGSKA (reference sequence). The CDR3 loop spans 14 amino acids. In DNA form, the CDR3 reads TGCAGTGCGCCGCCTAGCGGGAGAAGGGAGACCCAGTACTTC. Protein: CSAPPSGRRETQYF.

The chain joins TRBV20-1 to TRBJ2-2; D may be TRBD1 (5 bases). CDR1 DFQATT and CDR2 SNEGSKA come from the germline V gene (reference sequence). This CDR3 spans 16 amino acids. The V and J ends lost 3 bases and 0 bases respectively, with 14 bases between them. CDR3 loop: CSARPMGQANTGELFF. Here the CDR3 DNA reads TGCAGTGCTAGGCCAATGGGGCAAGCGAACACCGGGGAGCTGTTTTTT.

The V call is TRBV7-8, the J call TRBJ2-3, with D maybe TRBD1 (6 bases). CDR1 is SGHVS, CDR2 FQNEAQ, per germline. The CDR3 is 15 residues long. Trimming shortened V by 6 bases and J by 2 bases, and 15 bases separated the two germline ends. CDR3 sequence: CASRRTVADTDTQYF. In DNA, the CDR3 is TGTGCCAGCAGACGGACAGTGGCCGACACAGATACGCAGTATTTT. Full variable domain (missing parts from reference TRBV7-8 and TRBJ2-3): GAGVSQSPRYKVAKRGQDVALRCDPISGHVSLFWYQQALGQGPEFLTYFQNEAQLDKSGLPSDRFFAERPEGSVSTLKIQRTQQEDSAVYLCASRRTVADTDTQYFGPGTRLTVL.

This chain joins TRBV20-1 and TRBJ2-3; 12 nucleotides match TRBD2. V lost 3 bases and J lost 4; bases outside the gene matches: 11. The V gene's germline CDR1 is DFQATT and CDR2 SNEGSKA (reference sequence). The CDR3 covers 17 residues. The CDR3 loop reads CSARGELAGGPADTQYF. The CDR3 DNA follows: TGCAGTGCTAGGGGGGAGCTAGCGGGAGGGCCGGCAGATACGCAGTATTTT.

V is TRBV6-2 or TRBV6-3 and J is TRBJ1-2; possible D gene TRBD1, 5 bases. The germline gives CDR1 MNHEY, CDR2 SVGEGT. The CDR3 consists of 15 residues. V lost 0 bases, J lost 6 bases, and 14 bases lay in between. The CDR3 DNA follows: TGTGCCAGCAGTTACTCTACTGGGGACGGAAATGGCTACACCTTC. It is translated as CASSYSTGDGNGYTF.

V gene TRBV6-1 combines with J gene TRBJ1-5; 7 nucleotides align to TRBD1. V shed 1 base and J 7 bases; nucleotides not matched to a gene: 7. Germline V lookup: CDR1 MNHNS, CDR2 SASEGT. This CDR3 is 15 amino acids long. CDR3 nucleotide sequence: TGTGCCAGCAGTGAAGGACAGGGTCAGACACAGCCCCAGCATTTT. It encodes CASSEGQGQTQPQHF.

Many counts were recorded for this clonotype. The chain is built from TRBV4-3 and TRBJ2-1; 15 bases fit TRBD2. CDR3 length: 17 residues. Germline V CDR1 and CDR2: LGHNA, YSLEER. With 3 bases clipped from V and 8 bases from J, the junction kept 8 bases outside the gene matches. This CDR3 is CASSQGLAGGPGDEQFF. CDR3 in DNA: TGCGCCAGCAGCCAGGGACTAGCGGGAGGCCCTGGCGATGAGCAGTTCTTC.

Many counts were recorded for this clonotype. The V and J genes are TRBV7-6 and TRBJ2-4; 9 bases align to TRBD1. Looked up from germline, CDR1 is SGHVS and CDR2 is FNYEAQ. The CDR3 has 13 residues. With 5 bases clipped from V and 6 bases from J, the junction kept 2 bases outside the gene matches. The CDR3 DNA follows: TGTGCCAGCAGCGCGGACAGGGGAAACATTCAGTACTTC. It yields the protein CASSADRGNIQYF.

This clonotype was found many times. The rearrangement links TRBV29-1 to TRBJ1-2, with D perhaps matching TRBD1 (6 bases). Per the germline V gene, CDR1 is SQVTM and CDR2 is ANQGSEA. Deletions cut 5 bases from V and 8 bases from J, with 15 bases between. The CDR3 spans 12 residues. The CDR3 loop reads CSVYTGLQGYTF. The CDR3 coding sequence is TGCAGCGTTTACACAGGGTTGCAAGGCTACACCTTC.

This clonotype was observed a few times. CDR3 sequence (DNA): TGTGCCAGCAGCCAAGGAGGGGGCGACGAGACCCAGTACTTC. Its translation is CASSQGGGDETQYF. V and J are TRBV3-1 and TRBJ2-5, with 7 bases aligning to TRBD1. The V gene's germline CDR1 is LGHDT and CDR2 YNNKEL (reference sequence). This CDR3 region has 14 residues. J was trimmed by 5 bases and V by 1 base; bases with no gene match: 4.

The chain joins TRBV10-3 to TRBJ1-2; TRBD1 matches at 9 bases. V lost 3 bases, J lost 8 bases, and 7 bases stayed unmatched. The CDR3 length is 14 residues. Germline CDR1 ENHRY, CDR2 SYGVKD. The CDR3 region is CAISDGTGGYGYTF. The CDR3 bases are TGTGCCATCAGTGACGGAACAGGGGGCTACGGCTACACCTTC.

In this sample, this clonotype turned up a few times. One junction end does not reproduce the germline sequence, and a read error may be involved. The chain joins TRBV12-3 or TRBV12-4 to TRBJ1-5; 7 bases agree with TRBD1. The CDR3 loop spans 15 amino acids. CDR3 sequence (DNA): TGTGCCGGCAGTTTATGGAGGCAGGGGGGACAGCCCCAGCATTTT. As protein: CAGSLWRQGGQPQHF.